This T cell receptor beta chain was sequenced during a study of CD8+CD57+ T cells in acquired aplastic anemia. For CDR3 and TCR beta VDJ profiling, genomic DNA was the template used. TCRdb reprocessed the reads with MiXCR, giving one entry per CDR3 protein. This sample carries some 200,000 distinct CDR3 sequences, around half of them seen once, and the ten largest clones take about 9.5%. The CDR3 covers 13 residues. V was pared by 4 bases and J by 3 bases, with 4 bases of the junction left unmatched. Looked up from germline, CDR1 is SQVTM and CDR2 is ANQGSEA. Sequencing involved patients with CD8+CD57+ cell expansion previously shown by flow cytometry. As a group, the patients uniformly had severe acquired aplastic anemia. Patients had not yet gotten any therapy when their blood was taken for sampling. Regarding the study as a whole: Significant differences in CD8+ Simpson's diversity were not observed between patients and controls. Between patients and controls, 25 to 30 CD8+ CDR3 sequences were found in common.

To note about this clonotype: Its specificity is not known.

J is TRBJ2-5 and V is TRBV29-1, with 8 bases matching TRBD2. The TCR originated in a human donor with aplastic anemia. Input material: sorted CD4+, CD8+, or CD8+CD57+ T cells (not recorded which) from PBMCs. The DNA for the CDR3 is TGCAGCGTTGTCTTGACTAGCGAAGAGACCCAGTACTTC. This translates into CSVVLTSEETQYF.